The T cell receptor (beta chain) under discussion was sequenced for a study of blood T cell repertoires in COVID-19. About the research overall: The origin of the acute and convalescent COVID-19 samples was the United States, Italy and Spain. Sample material is recorded as cDNA or gDNA derived from T cells, B-cell-depleted T cells, or PBMCs.

Of note for this clone: Within the sample, other DNA sequences also encode this same CDR3.

The CDR3 spans 11 residues. Germline CDR1 reads LNHDA; CDR2 reads SQIVND (reference sequence). Deletions cut 4 bases from V and 6 bases from J, with 5 bases between. Original data processing: Nucleated cell number was recorded as an estimate derived from reference gene primer amplification. Sequencing was performed with immunoSEQ multiplex PCR; in TCRdb, only in-frame clones are kept and a portion is missing. D and trimming were read from the DNA, whereas the V and J calls and clone size are those reported in that table. The table has 110,000 or so clones, around 81% seen once. The chain is built from TRBV19 and TRBJ2-3; possibly TRBD1 for D (5 bases). This sequence was found in a man older than 75 with acute or convalescent COVID-19. The sample was peripheral blood. The CDR3 protein is CASSTGDTQYF. CDR3 nucleotide sequence: TGTGCCAGTAGTACAGGGGATACGCAGTATTTT.